The rows below give T cell receptor beta chains drawn from one sample of a study of shared clonotypes between healthy human individuals. The assay was immunoSEQ multiplex PCR, and TCRdb's table has in-frame clones only and misses some. The sample yields 2 million to 2.5 million clones, around 90% seen once. Sequenced sample: naive CD4+ T cells from PBMCs. These receptors came from a man aged 18 to 35 in good health. Some clones in this sample may be carry-over from other donors' samples. Each CDR3 is given with its conserved first and last residue. The D gene is left open where the match is weak. The listing skips clone size in some rows; elsewhere it reads once, few, many or a size class.

D gene: -; clone size: -; V gene: TRBV5-1; J gene: TRBJ2-7; CDR3 DNA: TGCGCCAGCAGCTTGGTGGGCAACCTCTACGAGCAGTACTTC; CDR3 protein: CASSLVGNLYEQYF
D gene: -; clone size: -; V gene: TRBV7-2; J gene: TRBJ1-3; CDR3 DNA: TGTGCCAGCAGCTTTGGCGGAAACACCATATATTTT; CDR3 protein: CASSFGGNTIYF
D gene: -; clone size: -; V gene: TRBV14; J gene: TRBJ2-2; CDR3 DNA: TGTGCCAGCAGCCAAGATCTCCCGGGTCACGGGGAGCTGTTTTTT; CDR3 protein: CASSQDLPGHGELFF
D gene: -; clone size: -; V gene: TRBV5-4; J gene: TRBJ2-7; CDR3 DNA: TGTGCCAGCAGCTTGGCCGGGAAACTCTCCTACGAGCAGTACTTC; CDR3 protein: CASSLAGKLSYEQYF
D gene: -; clone size: few; V gene: TRBV7-2; J gene: TRBJ2-7; CDR3 DNA: TGTGCCAGCAGCTCAGGGTTGTTCAGGGACTTC; CDR3 protein: CASSSGLFRDF
D gene: TRBD2; clone size: -; V gene: TRBV2; J gene: TRBJ2-3; CDR3 DNA: TGTGCCAGTACTAGCGGGTGGGCTGCAGATACGCAGTATTTT; CDR3 protein: CASTSGWAADTQYF
D gene: -; clone size: once; V gene: TRBV25-1; J gene: TRBJ2-7; CDR3 DNA: TGTGCCGGAGCACAACTCTTCAATACCTCCGAGCAGTACTTC; CDR3 protein: CAGAQLFNTSEQYF
D gene: TRBD2; clone size: -; V gene: TRBV9; J gene: TRBJ2-3; CDR3 DNA: TGTGCCAGCAGCGCTGAACTAGCGGGTACGCAGTATTTT; CDR3 protein: CASSAELAGTQYF
D gene: TRBD2; clone size: -; V gene: TRBV5-4; J gene: TRBJ2-7; CDR3 DNA: TGTGCCAGCAGCCGGACTAGCGGGAACGACGAGCAGTACTTC; CDR3 protein: CASSRTSGNDEQYF
D gene: TRBD1; clone size: -; V gene: TRBV27; J gene: TRBJ1-2; CDR3 DNA: TGTGCCAGCAGTTCGGCAAGTTTTAGGGACAGGTCTTATGGCTACACCTTC; CDR3 protein: CASSSASFRDRSYGYTF
D gene: TRBD2; clone size: -; V gene: TRBV5-4; J gene: TRBJ2-7; CDR3 DNA: TGTGCCAGCAGCTTGGCTAGCGGGCCCACCTACGAGCAGTACTTC; CDR3 protein: CASSLASGPTYEQYF
D gene: -; clone size: -; V gene: TRBV28; J gene: TRBJ2-6; CDR3 DNA: TGTGCCAGCAGTTTATGGCGGGCGGGTTCCTCTGGGGCCAACGTCCTGACTTTC; CDR3 protein: CASSLWRAGSSGANVLTF